The 10 T cell receptor beta chains presented below share a single source sample, sequenced in a study of OX40 agonist ivuxolimab in advanced cancers. The protocol was immunoSEQ multiplex PCR, while the TCRdb copy is restricted to in-frame clones and leaves out a portion. The sample has roughly 65,000 clones, 88% seen once; the top ten hold roughly 0.9%. Sequences were derived from CD4+ or CD8+ T cells sorted from blood, sampled in a trial of the OX40 agonist ivuxolimab. All receptors derive from an adult with an advanced solid tumor such as melanoma, head and neck, liver or kidney cancer.

Written as DNA, the CDR3 is TGTGCCAGCCCCCAGGACCCGGGAAGTTCAGGGGAGCTGTTTTTT. Protein product: CASPQDPGSSGELFF. J is TRBJ2-2 and V is TRBV7-9; maybe TRBD2 (5 bases). Deletions cut 8 bases from V and 8 bases from J, with 21 bases between. Germline assignment: CDR1 SEHNR and CDR2 FQNEAQ (reference sequence). CDR3 length: 15 amino acids.

This rearrangement joins TRBV4-1 to TRBJ2-4; weak D call: TRBD2 (6 bases). The CDR3 is 16 amino acids. The V and J ends lost 4 bases and 0 bases respectively, with 13 bases between them. Germline lookup yields CDR1 MGHRA and CDR2 YSYEKL. The CDR3 DNA follows: TGCGCCAGCAGCCGCCCGGGGGACCTAGCCAAAAACATTCAGTACTTC. Encoded protein: CASSRPGDLAKNIQYF.

V usage is TRBV7-2 and J usage is TRBJ1-5; D is undetermined. Trimming removed 1 base from V and 4 bases from J, with 5 bases in between. This CDR3 is built from 13 residues. Germline assignment: CDR1 SGHTA and CDR2 FQGNSA. This chain's CDR3 is CASSLDWNQPQHF. The DNA for the CDR3 is TGTGCCAGCAGCTTAGACTGGAATCAGCCCCAGCATTTT.

J is TRBJ1-6 and V is TRBV4-3, with D hard to call. CDR1 and CDR2 from the germline V gene are LGHNA and YSLEER. The CDR3 extends over 16 amino acids. Trimming took 1 base from V and 6 from J, leaving 13 bases between them. The CDR3 DNA is TGCGCCAGCAGCCAAGGGAAACCAGTTCTTAATTCACCCCTCCACTTT. It specifies CASSQGKPVLNSPLHF.

The rearrangement links TRBV30 to TRBJ1-5; no definite D call. This CDR3 region has 13 residues. V dropped 3 bases and J dropped 3 bases, with 9 bases sitting between them. The germline V gene has CDR1 GTSNPN and CDR2 SVGIG (reference sequence). CDR3 amino acids: CAWSTSYNQPQHF. In DNA form, the CDR3 reads TGTGCCTGGAGCACCAGTTACAATCAGCCCCAGCATTTT.

The table lists this clone with a few counts. This chain links TRBV19 with TRBJ1-2, with D possibly matching TRBD1 (5 bases). Germline-derived CDR1 and CDR2 are LNHDA and SQIVND (reference sequence). The CDR3 contains 15 residues. V dropped 5 bases and J dropped 1 base, with 14 bases sitting between them. CDR3: CASSLGLGGNYGYTF. The CDR3 DNA reads TGTGCCAGTAGTCTGGGACTCGGCGGTAACTATGGCTACACCTTC.

This chain's CDR3 is CASIRDRFVEKLFF. The CDR3 coding sequence is TGTGCCAGCATTCGGGACAGGTTCGTTGAAAAACTGTTTTTT. This chain uses TRBV2 with TRBJ1-4; 8 positions match TRBD1. Germline V CDR1 and CDR2: SNHLY, FYNNEI. V was pared by 7 bases and J by 7 bases, with 8 bases of the junction left unmatched. This CDR3 is 14 amino acids long.

The table lists this clone with a few counts. The genes are TRBV5-1 and TRBJ1-6; a possible D gene is TRBD1 (6 bases). V lost 0 bases, J lost 6 bases, and 10 bases lay in between. The length of the CDR3 is 15 residues. Germline CDR1 reads SGHRS; CDR2 reads YFSETQ. CDR3 coding DNA: TGCGCCAGCAGCTTGGCTACAGGGAGTAATTCACCCCTCCACTTT. Its translation is CASSLATGSNSPLHF.

J is TRBJ1-5 and V is TRBV28; TRBD1 is a possible D gene (5 bases). This CDR3 region has 15 residues. The V end lost 8 bases, the J end lost 1 base, and 15 bases lay between the germline ends. Germline CDR1 and CDR2: MDHEN and SYDVKM. As DNA, the CDR3 is TGTGCCAGCTCGAGGCCCAGGGCCAGCAATCAGCCCCAGCATTTT. Amino acid sequence: CASSRPRASNQPQHF.

This clone came up a few times. The V and J genes are TRBV19 and TRBJ2-4; D possibly uses TRBD1 or TRBD2 (6 bases each). Trimming took 3 bases from V and 6 from J, leaving 12 bases between them. This CDR3 region has 14 residues. CDR1 is LNHDA and CDR2 is SQIVND in the germline V gene (reference sequence). The DNA for the CDR3 is TGTGCCAGTAGTATCCGGGGGCGCGGAAACATTCAGTACTTC. Protein: CASSIRGRGNIQYF.